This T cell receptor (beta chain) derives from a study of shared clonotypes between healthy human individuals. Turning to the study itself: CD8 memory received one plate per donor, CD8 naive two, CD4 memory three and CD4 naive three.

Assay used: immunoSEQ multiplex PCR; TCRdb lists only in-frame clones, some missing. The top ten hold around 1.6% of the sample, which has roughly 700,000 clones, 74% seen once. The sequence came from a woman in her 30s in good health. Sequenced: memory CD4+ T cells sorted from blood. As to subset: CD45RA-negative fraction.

CDR3 nucleotides: TGTGCCAGCAGCTTATTGTCCCTTGACCGCTTCGAAGAGACCCAGTACTTC. Encoded protein: CASSLLSLDRFEETQYF. The chain employs TRBV7-9 and TRBJ2-5; no clear D gene. The CDR3 loop spans 17 amino acids. The V end was cut by 2 bases, the J end by 3 bases, with 19 bases between. Germline V CDR1 and CDR2: SEHNR, FQNEAQ (reference sequence).